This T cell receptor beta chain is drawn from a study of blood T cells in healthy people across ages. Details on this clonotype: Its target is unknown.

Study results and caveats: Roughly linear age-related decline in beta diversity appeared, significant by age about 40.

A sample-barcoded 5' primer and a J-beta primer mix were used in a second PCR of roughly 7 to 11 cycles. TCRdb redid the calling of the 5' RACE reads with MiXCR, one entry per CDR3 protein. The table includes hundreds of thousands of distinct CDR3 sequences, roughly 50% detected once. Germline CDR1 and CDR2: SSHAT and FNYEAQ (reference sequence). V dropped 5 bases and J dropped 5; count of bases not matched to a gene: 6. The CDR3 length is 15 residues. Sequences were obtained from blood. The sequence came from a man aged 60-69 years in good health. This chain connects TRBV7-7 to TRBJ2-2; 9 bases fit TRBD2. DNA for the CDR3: TGTGCCAGCAGCAGGACTAGCGCCAGAACCGGGGAGCTGTTTTTT. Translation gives CASSRTSARTGELFF.